The TCR beta chain under discussion was sequenced for a study of radiation and T cells in renal cell carcinoma. The time point was: baseline pretreatment blood. Treatment denoted: 15 Gy SBRT to primary tumor, nephrectomy 4 weeks later. This clone was seen only a few times. Its cognate antigen is unknown. Study-wide points: Pretreatment tumor biopsies were lacking, so baseline clonotypes are unknown. From baseline, blood top tumor clonotypes peaked at 2 weeks post-radiation.

This CDR3 is built from 13 residues. V shed 6 bases and J 5 bases; nucleotides not matched to a gene: 5. Germline V gives CDR1 MGHDK, CDR2 SYGVNS. Sequencing used immunoSEQ multiplex PCR; TCRdb keeps in-frame clones, though not all of them. Of 110,000 to 150,000 clones listed, less than 85% are singletons. Sample: blood, taken from a patient whose treatment included radiotherapy and nephrectomy. The V call is TRBV25-1, the J call TRBJ1-1; 8 bases match TRBD1. This clonotype was sampled from a woman aged 45-60 years with renal cell carcinoma. CDR3: CASRLQGGTEAFF. CDR3 DNA: TGTGCCAGCAGACTACAGGGGGGAACTGAAGCTTTCTTT.